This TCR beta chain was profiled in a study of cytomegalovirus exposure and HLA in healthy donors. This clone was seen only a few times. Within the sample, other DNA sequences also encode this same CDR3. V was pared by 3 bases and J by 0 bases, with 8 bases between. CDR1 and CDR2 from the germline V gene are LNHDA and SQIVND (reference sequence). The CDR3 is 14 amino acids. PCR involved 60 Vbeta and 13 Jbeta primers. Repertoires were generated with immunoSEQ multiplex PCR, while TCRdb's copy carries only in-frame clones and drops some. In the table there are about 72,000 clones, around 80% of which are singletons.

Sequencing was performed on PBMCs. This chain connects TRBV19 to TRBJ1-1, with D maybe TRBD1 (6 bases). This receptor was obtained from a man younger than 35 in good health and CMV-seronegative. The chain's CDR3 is CASSIGQLNTEAFF. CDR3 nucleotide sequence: TGTGCCAGTAGTATCGGACAGCTGAACACTGAAGCTTTCTTT. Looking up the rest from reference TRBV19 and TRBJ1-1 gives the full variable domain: DGGITQSPKYLFRKEGQNVTLSCEQNLNHDAMYWYRQDPGQGLRLIYYSQIVNDFQKGDIAEGYSVSREKKESFPLTVTSAQKNPTAFYLCASSIGQLNTEAFFGQGTRLTVV.